This TCR beta chain comes out of a study of human T cells and chemical hapten exposure. Time point: pre-sensitization, week 0. Treatment indicated: therapeutic diphenylcyclopropenone sensitization with weekly scalp DPC. V shed 4 bases and J shed 6 bases, with 6 bases lying between them. The CDR3 is made up of 11 amino acids. From germline, CDR1 is SEHNR and CDR2 FQNEAQ (reference sequence). TCRdb redid the calling of the RACE reads with MiXCR, one entry per CDR3 protein. The sample lists 200,000 to 300,000 distinct CDR3 sequences, about 9% occurring once. The sample in question was whole blood, obtained in connection with sensitization to the hapten diphenylcyclopropenone (DPC). The V and J genes are TRBV7-9 and TRBJ1-1, with no clear D. This TCR derives from a woman aged 40 to 55 with alopecia areata. Some clones in this sample may be carry-over from other donors' samples. CDR3 in DNA: TGTGCCAGCAGCTCCGACCCTGAAGCTTTCTTT. Its protein product is CASSSDPEAFF.